This entry lists 25 T cell receptor beta chains sequenced from one sample in a study of siplizumab effects on memory and regulatory T cells. Sequenced by immunoSEQ multiplex PCR; TCRdb stores in-frame clones only, minus some. This sample has more than 70,000 clones, with roughly 94% found just once. The specimen sequenced was CD8+ T cells sorted from blood. The receptors originated from a human donor in good health.

In DNA, the CDR3 is TGTGCCAGTAGTATAGCCCAGCGAGATACGCAGTATTTT. Protein product: CASSIAQRDTQYF. The rearrangement links TRBV19 to TRBJ2-3; D not resolved. CDR1 and CDR2 from the germline V gene are LNHDA and SQIVND (reference sequence). CDR3 size: 13 residues. Trimming removed 1 base at V and 5 bases at J, with 7 bases between.

The chain is built from TRBV18 and TRBJ2-3; no reliable D call. Germline V gives CDR1 KGHSH, CDR2 LQKENI. The CDR3 extends over 14 amino acids. With 1 base removed from V and 5 bases from J, the gap between germline ends came to 10 bases. CDR3 DNA sequence: TGTGCCAGCTCACCACGGGATGAAATAGATACGCAGTATTTT. Its translation: CASSPRDEIDTQYF.

This rearrangement joins TRBV13 to TRBJ2-3; D remains unclear. The CDR3 is 14 amino acids. Trimming cost V 4 bases and J 6 bases, with 14 bases left between them. The germline V gene has CDR1 PRHDT and CDR2 FYEKMQ (reference sequence). Here the CDR3 DNA reads TGTGCCAGCAGCTACGGACGGCCCGGGGATACGCAGTATTTT. As protein: CASSYGRPGDTQYF.

The V gene is TRBV9, the J gene TRBJ2-2; D may be TRBD2 (5 bases). Germline CDR1 and CDR2: SGDLS and YYNGEE. Trimming cost V 3 bases and J 1 base, with 16 bases left between them. The CDR3 has 17 amino acids. CDR3 in amino acids: CASSEAPGSENTGELFF. CDR3 nucleotides: TGTGCCAGCAGCGAGGCCCCGGGGAGCGAGAACACCGGGGAGCTGTTTTTT.

In this sample, this clone turned up once. V usage is TRBV7-6 and J usage is TRBJ2-1, with unresolved D. This CDR3 spans 15 amino acids. V was pared by 6 bases and J by 0 bases, with 12 bases between. The germline V gene encodes CDR1 SGHVS and CDR2 FNYEAQ. Here the CDR3 reads CASSPTDDSYNEQFF. In DNA, the CDR3 is TGTGCCAGCAGTCCGACCGACGACTCCTACAATGAGCAGTTCTTC.

The rearrangement joins TRBV11-2 to TRBJ2-1; 8 bases agree with TRBD2. The trim removed 6 bases at V and 3 bases at J, leaving 13 bases unmatched. The CDR3 spans 17 residues. From germline, CDR1 is SGHAT and CDR2 FQNNGV. The CDR3 protein is CASRTRDSGTFYNEQFF. DNA of the CDR3: TGTGCCAGCAGGACAAGGGATAGCGGGACCTTCTACAATGAGCAGTTCTTC.

The genes are TRBV6-1 and TRBJ1-5; TRBD1 agrees at 9 bases. Losses at the gene ends were 6 bases for V and 4 bases for J; bases not matched to a gene: 7. The CDR3 sequence is 15 residues long. Germline CDR1 reads MNHNS; CDR2 reads SASEGT. CDR3 coding DNA: TGTGCCAGCAGAAAAGCCGGGACAGGGAATCAGCCCCAGCATTTT. Translated: CASRKAGTGNQPQHF.

The chain employs TRBV29-1 and TRBJ1-3, with 8 bases identical to TRBD1. The ends lost 6 bases at V and 3 bases at J; junction bases unmatched: 4. The germline V gene encodes CDR1 SQVTM and CDR2 ANQGSEA. This CDR3 has 13 residues. The CDR3 sequence: CSVTTGDGNTIYF. CDR3 nucleotides: TGCAGCGTGACGACAGGGGATGGAAACACCATATATTTT.

This clone was recorded only once. This chain joins TRBV7-9 and TRBJ2-1; 7 bases are shared with TRBD1. The CDR3 extends over 15 amino acids. Looked up from germline, CDR1 is SEHNR and CDR2 is FQNEAQ (reference sequence). The V gene end was trimmed by 3 bases and the J gene end by 4 bases; junction bases not matched to a gene: 6. DNA of the CDR3: TGTGCCAGCAGCTTCCGGGACAGAGATTACAATGAGCAGTTCTTC. Residues: CASSFRDRDYNEQFF.

The chain has TRBV6-4 and TRBJ1-6; a weak D match, TRBD1 (5 bases). The ends were cut back, 3 bases at V and 7 bases at J, with 13 bases in the middle. This CDR3 has 15 residues. The V gene's germline CDR1 is MRHNA and CDR2 SNTAGT. The CDR3, as DNA: TGTGCCAGCAGTGAAAACCAGGGTGACAATTCACCCCTCCACTTT. Its translation: CASSENQGDNSPLHF.

This clone was detected only once. The chain employs TRBV14 and TRBJ2-1; D may correspond to TRBD1 or TRBD2 (7 bases each). Germline CDR1 and CDR2: SGHDN and FVKESK. The V end lost 1 base, the J end lost 7 bases, and 20 bases lay between the germline ends. The CDR3 is 17 amino acids. The CDR3 sequence: CASSQVPGGGGLNEQFF. CDR3 nucleotides: TGTGCCAGCAGCCAAGTCCCAGGGGGGGGCGGCTTGAATGAGCAGTTCTTC. Based on the CDR3 plus reference TRBV14 and TRBJ2-1, the full variable domain is EAGVTQFPSHSVIEKGQTVTLRCDPISGHDNLYWYRRVMGKEIKFLLHFVKESKQDESGMPNNRFLAERTGGTYSTLKVQPAELEDSGVYFCASSQVPGGGGLNEQFFGPGTRLTVL.

The chain employs TRBV7-9 and TRBJ2-1; the D gene could be TRBD1 or TRBD2 (5 bases each). The CDR3 is 13 amino acids. V lost 1 base and J 9 bases, leaving 10 bases between the germline ends. Looked up from germline, CDR1 is SEHNR and CDR2 is FQNEAQ (reference sequence). The CDR3 DNA reads as TGTGCCAGCAGCTTAGATTTTGGGACTGAGCAGTTCTTC. This translates into CASSLDFGTEQFF.

The chain links TRBV9 to TRBJ2-1; TRBD1 might be the D (6 bases). This CDR3 has 14 amino acids. Germline assignment: CDR1 SGDLS and CDR2 YYNGEE. With 3 bases removed from V and 8 bases from J, the gap between germline ends came to 15 bases. DNA for the CDR3: TGTGCCAGCAGCGACAGGGATACCCATGATGAGCAGTTCTTC. Its protein is CASSDRDTHDEQFF.

The chain combines TRBV11-3 with TRBJ2-7; D may be TRBD2 (6 bases). V was trimmed by 5 bases and J by 6 bases, leaving 14 bases between them. Germline assignment: CDR1 SGHNT and CDR2 YENEEA. The CDR3 has 13 amino acids. The CDR3 region has the DNA TGTGCCAGCAGCCCAGGGACTTACGGCGAGCAGTACTTC. Its translation: CASSPGTYGEQYF.

The DNA of the CDR3 is TGTGCCAGCAGCGAAACCCCGGCAGGCCTCTTCACAGATACGCAGTATTTT. Residues: CASSETPAGLFTDTQYF. The chain couples TRBV9 to TRBJ2-3; D not certain. This CDR3 is 17 amino acids long. Germline CDR1 reads SGDLS; CDR2 reads YYNGEE. Trimming took off 3 bases at V and 2 bases at J, with 19 bases between the two ends.

V is TRBV7-6 and J is TRBJ2-7, with 16 bases matching TRBD2. The CDR3 has 16 residues. The germline V gene has CDR1 SGHVS and CDR2 FNYEAQ. V lost 5 bases and J lost 2; bases outside the gene matches: 3. CDR3 loop: CASSPGTSGRAYEQYF. In nucleotides, the CDR3 is TGTGCCAGCAGCCCAGGGACTAGCGGGAGGGCCTACGAGCAGTACTTC.

The rearrangement joins TRBV13 to TRBJ2-2, with a weak D call TRBD1 (6 bases). Between the trimmed V and J ends, which lost 0 bases and 3 bases, there was a span of 11 bases. The CDR3 has 16 residues. Germline loops: CDR1 PRHDT, CDR2 FYEKMQ (reference sequence). The CDR3 DNA sequence: TGTGCCAGCAGCTTAGGCAGGGGTCAAGACACCGGGGAGCTGTTTTTT. Amino acid sequence: CASSLGRGQDTGELFF.

The V and J genes are TRBV19 and TRBJ2-2; 9 bases are a match to TRBD1. Germline assignment: CDR1 LNHDA and CDR2 SQIVND (reference sequence). J was trimmed by 3 bases and V by 5 bases; bases with no gene match: 7. This CDR3 region has 16 residues. CDR3 in amino acids: CASSGGTGIYTGELFF. The DNA of the CDR3 is TGTGCCAGTAGTGGGGGGACAGGGATATACACCGGGGAGCTGTTTTTT. Full variable domain (outside the CDR3, taken from reference TRBV19 and TRBJ2-2): DGGITQSPKYLFRKEGQNVTLSCEQNLNHDAMYWYRQDPGQGLRLIYYSQIVNDFQKGDIAEGYSVSREKKESFPLTVTSAQKNPTAFYLCASSGGTGIYTGELFFGEGSRLTVL.

The rearrangement links TRBV15 to TRBJ2-5; 7 bases fit TRBD1. With 3 bases clipped from V and 2 bases from J, the junction kept 9 bases outside the gene matches. The CDR3 totals 16 residues. Germline V gene sequence: CDR1 LNHNV, CDR2 YYDKDF (reference sequence). The CDR3, as DNA: TGTGCCACCAGCAGTCCCGAACAGGGGTTTCAAGAGACCCAGTACTTC. It codes for CATSSPEQGFQETQYF.

The rearrangement links TRBV29-1 to TRBJ1-1, with unresolved D. Germline V gene sequence: CDR1 SQVTM, CDR2 ANQGSEA. The CDR3 spans 15 residues. V dropped 4 bases and J dropped 0 bases, with 15 bases sitting between them. CDR3 region: CSVVGRKGMNTEAFF. In DNA, the CDR3 is TGCAGCGTTGTGGGTCGGAAGGGTATGAACACTGAAGCTTTCTTT. Full variable domain (missing parts from reference TRBV29-1 and TRBJ1-1): SAVISQKPSRDICQRGTSLTIQCQVDSQVTMMFWYRQQPGQSLTLIATANQGSEATYESGFVIDKFPISRPNLTFSTLTVSNMSPEDSSIYLCSVVGRKGMNTEAFFGQGTRLTVV.

The chain carries TRBV7-2 and TRBJ1-2; TRBD1 matches at 7 bases. This CDR3 spans 17 amino acids. V was pared by 1 base and J by 7 bases, with 15 bases of the junction left unmatched. Germline V gives CDR1 SGHTA, CDR2 FQGNSA. CDR3 nucleotides: TGTGCCAGCAGCTTAGTTCTTAGTTGGGAGGGGGCTGGTGGCTACACCTTC. Encoded protein: CASSLVLSWEGAGGYTF.

This chain uses TRBV10-2 with TRBJ1-1, with TRBD1 identical over 7 bases. The V gene's germline CDR1 is WSHSY and CDR2 SAAADI. J was trimmed by 6 bases and V by 3 bases; bases with no gene match: 10. The CDR3 extends over 15 amino acids. The CDR3 here is CASSEIREGAAEAFF. The CDR3 coding sequence is TGCGCCAGCAGTGAAATCCGGGAGGGGGCCGCTGAAGCTTTCTTT.

The V gene is TRBV5-1, the J gene TRBJ1-2; D is possibly TRBD1 (5 bases). The CDR3 sequence is 14 residues long. With 7 bases removed from V and 3 bases from J, the gap between germline ends came to 16 bases. CDR1 SGHRS and CDR2 YFSETQ come from the germline V gene. CDR3 in DNA: TGCGCCAGCCGACTGAAACAGGAGGACTATGGCTACACCTTC. It encodes CASRLKQEDYGYTF.

In DNA form, the CDR3 reads TGCGCCAGCAGCGAGGGCAACTACGAGCAGTACTTC. Translated, it gives CASSEGNYEQYF. V is TRBV5-1 and J is TRBJ2-7; TRBD2 might be the D (5 bases). This CDR3 has 12 amino acids. The germline V and J ends were trimmed by 4 bases and 3 bases, with 8 bases remaining between them. The germline CDR1 and CDR2 sequences are SGHRS and YFSETQ.

J is TRBJ2-3 and V is TRBV5-1; D gene unclear. This CDR3 is built from 14 residues. Germline lookup yields CDR1 SGHRS and CDR2 YFSETQ. V was pared by 1 base and J by 0 bases, with 6 bases between. The CDR3 DNA is TGCGCCAGCAGCTTGTTTCTAAGCACAGATACGCAGTATTTT. Translation gives CASSLFLSTDTQYF.